A single sample is the source of the 12 T cell receptor beta chains below, sequenced in a study of blood T cells in healthy people across ages. The authors ran a second PCR of 7 to 11 cycles using a sample-barcoded 5' primer and a J-beta primer mix. MiXCR, applied by TCRdb to the 5' RACE reads, yields one record per CDR3 protein. Of 1.8 million or so distinct CDR3 sequences in the sample, 30% to 40% were seen once. The sequenced material came from blood. The receptors come from a human donor in good health.

V gene TRBV7-3 combines with J gene TRBJ2-2; the D call may be TRBD1 or TRBD2 (5 bases each). The V and J ends lost 0 bases and 1 base respectively, with 9 bases between them. The germline V gene has CDR1 SGHTA and CDR2 FQGTGA. This CDR3 region has 16 residues. CDR3 region: CASSLTGVENTGELFF. DNA for the CDR3: TGTGCCAGCAGCTTAACGGGGGTCGAGAACACCGGGGAGCTGTTTTTT.

The chain joins TRBV2 to TRBJ1-2; unclear D gene. From germline, CDR1 is SNHLY and CDR2 FYNNEI. The V gene lost 3 bases and the J gene lost 6 bases, with 5 bases spanning the gap. The CDR3 is made up of 11 amino acids. The CDR3 DNA follows: TGTGCCAGCAGTGATGTCGATGGCTACACCTTC. This gives the protein CASSDVDGYTF.

V is TRBV7-2 and J is TRBJ2-4; 12 positions agree with TRBD2. Germline V gives CDR1 SGHTA, CDR2 FQGNSA. The CDR3 is made up of 17 amino acids. V lost 0 bases, J lost 13 bases, and 13 bases stayed unmatched. The CDR3 bases are TGTGCCAGCAGCTTAGCCCCCGGGACTAGCGGGCCAGGGGACCAGTACTTC. Translated, it gives CASSLAPGTSGPGDQYF.

This chain links TRBV7-8 with TRBJ2-5; perhaps TRBD2 as D (7 bases). V was cut by 2 bases and J by 0 bases, with 19 bases left in between. Germline values: CDR1 SGHVS, CDR2 FQNEAQ. The CDR3 spans 18 residues. Here the CDR3 reads CASSLSRGAGRYQETQYF. In nucleotides, the CDR3 is TGTGCCAGCAGCTTAAGTCGGGGGGCAGGGCGGTACCAAGAGACCCAGTACTTC.

The chain has TRBV5-1 and TRBJ1-1; D is possibly TRBD1 (5 bases). Germline CDR1 reads SGHRS; CDR2 reads YFSETQ. V lost 4 bases and J 4 bases, leaving 14 bases between the germline ends. CDR3 size: 14 residues. DNA of the CDR3: TGCGCCAGCAGCCCACTTGCGGGGGGCACTGAAGCTTTCTTT. It codes for CASSPLAGGTEAFF.

This clonotype was detected ten times or more. This chain joins TRBV7-6 and TRBJ2-1, with a weak D call TRBD1 (6 bases). This CDR3 has 16 amino acids. Per germline, CDR1 SGHVS and CDR2 FNYEAQ. Trimming removed 4 bases at V and 3 bases at J, with 16 bases between. The chain's CDR3 is CASSSQTGLGYNEQFF. The DNA for the CDR3 is TGTGCCAGCAGCTCCCAAACAGGGCTTGGCTACAATGAGCAGTTCTTC.

This chain uses TRBV5-5 with TRBJ2-1; 11 bases are a match to TRBD1. Germline V lookup: CDR1 SGHKS, CDR2 YYEKEE (reference sequence). The CDR3 loop spans 16 amino acids. V was clipped by 5 bases and J by 8 bases; unmatched bases: 12. The CDR3 protein is CASSFRGGDRGYEQFF. CDR3 sequence (DNA): TGTGCCAGCAGTTTTCGGGGGGGGGACAGGGGGTATGAGCAGTTCTTC.

This clonotype turned up a few times. V is TRBV7-2 and J is TRBJ2-5; no reliable D call. This CDR3 is 15 amino acids long. The germline V and J ends were trimmed by 5 bases and 0 bases, with 13 bases remaining between them. Looked up from germline, CDR1 is SGHTA and CDR2 is FQGNSA. CDR3 amino acids: CASSPQAAYQETQYF. CDR3 coding DNA: TGTGCCAGCAGCCCCCAGGCAGCCTACCAAGAGACCCAGTACTTC.

This clonotype came up a few times. The genes are TRBV5-6 and TRBJ1-1; D gene uncertain. The CDR3 is 15 residues long. Trimming took off 0 bases at V and 2 bases at J, with 11 bases between the two ends. Germline-derived CDR1 and CDR2 are SGHDT and YYEEEE. CDR3 sequence (DNA): TGTGCCAGCAGCTTGGCCCTCGGAAAAAACACTGAAGCTTTCTTT. It specifies CASSLALGKNTEAFF.

The chain has TRBV4-1 and TRBJ1-2; 7 bases map to TRBD1. The CDR3 length is 17 residues. CDR1 is MGHRA and CDR2 is YSYEKL in the germline V gene. Trimming at V came to 4 bases and at J to 0 bases, leaving 11 bases not matched to a gene. The chain's CDR3 is CASSPPGTARANYGYTF. The CDR3 nucleotides are TGCGCCAGCAGCCCCCCCGGGACAGCTCGTGCTAACTATGGCTACACCTTC.

The chain joins TRBV27 to TRBJ2-7; 7 bases are a match to TRBD2. Losses at the gene ends were 2 bases for V and 4 bases for J; bases not matched to a gene: 8. CDR1 and CDR2 from the germline V gene are MNHEY and SMNVEV (reference sequence). This CDR3 region has 15 residues. CDR3 region: CASSLRTSAGYEQYF. CDR3 sequence (DNA): TGTGCCAGCAGTTTACGGACTAGTGCAGGGTACGAGCAGTACTTC.

A few counts support this clonotype. The chain is built from TRBV4-1 and TRBJ2-1; D not resolved. CDR3 length: 15 residues. Deletions cut 0 bases from V and 5 bases from J, with 11 bases between. Germline loops: CDR1 MGHRA, CDR2 YSYEKL. The CDR3 protein is CASSQERLPNNEQFF. For the CDR3, the DNA is TGCGCCAGCAGCCAAGAACGACTGCCAAACAATGAGCAGTTCTTC.